These 31 T cell receptor beta chains came from one sample sequenced in a study of siplizumab effects on memory and regulatory T cells (dated 2019 in TCRdb). Library construction relied on the immunoSEQ multiplex PCR assay. TCRdb retrieved this table from immuneACCESS and kept in-frame rearrangements only. Not all clones are present; in checked studies, unresolved V genes account for under half, and no reason is known for the remainder. Within this sample are around 100,000 clones, with about 91% of them counted one time only. The top ten clones comprise just over 2.5% of the sample. The sequenced material came from CD4+ T cells sorted from blood. The source is a human donor in good health. Some clones in this sample may be carry-over from other donors' samples.

The V and J genes are TRBV18 and TRBJ1-1, with 9 bases aligning to TRBD1. CDR3 length: 19 residues. The J segment lost 6 bases and the V segment lost 5 bases, leaving 22 bases of the junction unmatched. Germline V lookup: CDR1 KGHSH, CDR2 LQKENI. The CDR3 nucleotides read TGTGCCAGCTCAACAATACTTACCGGGACAGGGAGTAGGAAGGCTGAAGCTTTCTTT. Its protein is CASSTILTGTGSRKAEAFF. The full variable domain, with the rest looked up from reference TRBV18 and TRBJ1-1, is NAGVMQNPRHLVRRRGQEARLRCSPMKGHSHVYWYRQLPEEGLKFMVYLQKENIIDESGMPKERFSAEFPKEGPSILRIQQVVRGDSAAYFCASSTILTGTGSRKAEAFFGQGTRLTVV.

V is TRBV7-3 and J is TRBJ2-5; D is unclear. The V end was cut by 2 bases, the J end by 4 bases, with 14 bases between. Per the germline V gene, CDR1 is SGHTA and CDR2 is FQGTGA. This CDR3 has 15 residues. The CDR3, as DNA: TGTGCCAGCAGCTTATGGCCTAGAACCATAGAGACCCAGTACTTC. It specifies CASSLWPRTIETQYF.

This chain links TRBV2 with TRBJ1-2; TRBD1 aligns across 7 bases. Germline V gene data show CDR1 as SNHLY and CDR2 as FYNNEI. V lost 5 bases and J lost 4; bases outside the gene matches: 13. The length of the CDR3 is 16 residues. The CDR3 spells CASSFVVGGDPYGYTF. DNA for the CDR3: TGTGCCAGCAGTTTTGTAGTAGGGGGCGACCCCTATGGCTACACCTTC.

This chain links TRBV7-6 with TRBJ1-3; D remains ambiguous. The CDR3 is 14 residues long. Trimming took off 1 base at V and 4 bases at J, with 8 bases between the two ends. In germline, CDR1 is SGHVS, CDR2 FNYEAQ. CDR3 in DNA: TGTGCCAGCAGCTTAGTTGATAACGGAAACACCATATATTTT. Translating gives CASSLVDNGNTIYF.

This clone was detected a few times. This chain links TRBV14 with TRBJ2-7; D uncertain. The V end was cut by 2 bases, the J end by 0 bases, with 5 bases between. The CDR3 has 13 residues. Germline values: CDR1 SGHDN, CDR2 FVKESK. DNA of the CDR3: TGTGCCAGCAGCCAATACAACTCCTACGAGCAGTACTTC. This encodes CASSQYNSYEQYF.

V and J are TRBV6-1 and TRBJ2-7, with a tentative D call TRBD1 (6 bases). The V gene lost 7 bases and the J gene lost 4 bases, with 11 bases spanning the gap. The CDR3 sequence is 12 residues long. Germline V gene data show CDR1 as MNHNS and CDR2 as SASEGT. CDR3 bases: TGTGCCAGCAACCTGGGGGCTTACGAGCAGTACTTC. Translation: CASNLGAYEQYF.

The rearrangement links TRBV28 to TRBJ2-7; D is ambiguous. CDR1 is MDHEN and CDR2 is SYDVKM in the germline V gene. This CDR3 has 13 residues. V lost 3 bases to trimming and J lost 3 bases, with 9 bases between them. CDR3 residues: CASSFIGYYEQYF. CDR3 in DNA: TGTGCCAGCAGTTTTATCGGGTACTACGAGCAGTACTTC.

The DNA for the CDR3 is TGTGCCAGCAGCGTCGAACCTAGGTACGAGCAGTACTTC. This gives the protein CASSVEPRYEQYF. The chain carries TRBV5-5 and TRBJ2-7; D call uncertain. The CDR3 consists of 13 residues. The V end was cut by 4 bases, the J end by 4 bases, with 12 bases between. Germline CDR1 and CDR2: SGHKS and YYEKEE (reference sequence).

The chain uses TRBV28 and TRBJ1-2; D call uncertain. The CDR3 totals 13 residues. Germline assignment: CDR1 MDHEN and CDR2 SYDVKM. Between the trimmed V and J ends, which lost 0 bases and 6 bases, there was a span of 8 bases. The CDR3 loop reads CASSLWTTNGYTF. The CDR3 DNA reads TGTGCCAGCAGTTTATGGACCACCAATGGCTACACCTTC.

V is TRBV19 and J is TRBJ2-5; tentatively, D is TRBD2 (6 bases). With 5 bases removed from V and 5 bases from J, the gap between germline ends came to 9 bases. CDR3 size: 12 residues. Germline V CDR1 and CDR2: LNHDA, SQIVND (reference sequence). In DNA form, the CDR3 reads TGTGCCAGTAGTCCAGGGAGGGAGACCCAGTACTTC. Protein product: CASSPGRETQYF.

This clone was found a few times. The rearrangement links TRBV19 to TRBJ2-3; TRBD1 agrees at 10 bases. Germline CDR1 reads LNHDA; CDR2 reads SQIVND (reference sequence). V trimming: 10 bases; J trimming: 5 bases; junction bases outside the gene matches: 9. The CDR3 runs 14 residues. As DNA, the CDR3 is TGTGCCACCGGGACAGGGGAGGTATTAGATACGCAGTATTTT. Amino acid sequence: CATGTGEVLDTQYF.

This rearrangement joins TRBV5-4 to TRBJ1-2; tentative D call: TRBD1 (6 bases). From germline, CDR1 is SGHNT and CDR2 YYREEE (reference sequence). The V and J ends lost 2 bases and 5 bases respectively, with 16 bases between them. The CDR3 runs 15 residues. The CDR3 here is CASSLRTDSGYGYTF. The CDR3 DNA is TGTGCCAGCAGCTTAAGGACAGATAGTGGTTATGGCTACACCTTC.

This chain's CDR3 is CASRGQGYNEQFF. The DNA for the CDR3 is TGTGCCAGCAGGGGACAGGGCTACAATGAGCAGTTCTTC. V and J are TRBV6-1 and TRBJ2-1, with TRBD1 matching 9 bases. J lost 3 bases, V lost 6 bases, and 0 bases had no gene match. This CDR3 is 13 amino acids long. Looked up from germline, CDR1 is MNHNS and CDR2 is SASEGT.

This chain links TRBV5-6 with TRBJ2-2; D perhaps matches TRBD2 (7 bases). From germline, CDR1 is SGHDT and CDR2 YYEEEE. This CDR3 has 16 amino acids. Between the trimmed V and J ends, which lost 0 bases and 5 bases, there was a span of 14 bases. The CDR3 here is CASSLGAGARTGELFF. CDR3 coding DNA: TGTGCCAGCAGCTTGGGTGCGGGGGCGAGGACCGGGGAGCTGTTTTTT.

J is TRBJ2-6 and V is TRBV18; D is possibly TRBD1 (5 bases). Trimming cost V 0 bases and J 1 base, with 16 bases left between them. CDR3 length: 19 amino acids. Germline V lookup: CDR1 KGHSH, CDR2 LQKENI. The DNA of the CDR3 is TGTGCCAGCTCACCACCGAACAGGCCCCACCGATCTGGGGCCAACGTCCTGACTTTC. It specifies CASSPPNRPHRSGANVLTF.

The chain employs TRBV6-5 and TRBJ1-3; no reliable D call. The CDR3 is made up of 16 amino acids. Germline values: CDR1 MNHEY, CDR2 SVGAGI. Trimming removed 0 bases at V and 3 bases at J, with 12 bases between. CDR3 sequence: CASSYSRVIGGNTIYF. The CDR3 nucleotides are TGTGCCAGCAGTTACTCCCGGGTAATCGGTGGAAACACCATATATTTT.

The V call is TRBV6-5, the J call TRBJ2-7; possible D gene TRBD2, 7 bases. Germline V gives CDR1 MNHEY, CDR2 SVGAGI. The CDR3 covers 11 residues. Between the trimmed V and J ends, which lost 8 bases and 6 bases, there was a span of 11 bases. This CDR3 reads CASARGREQYF. The CDR3 DNA sequence: TGTGCCAGCGCGCGGGGGCGCGAGCAGTACTTC.

The genes are TRBV11-2 and TRBJ2-7; possible D gene TRBD1, 6 bases. CDR3 length: 15 amino acids. V gave up 3 bases and J gave up 9 bases, with 21 bases separating them. Germline values: CDR1 SGHAT, CDR2 FQNNGV. For the CDR3, the DNA is TGTGCCAGCAGCTTCGAACAGGGCCCCTCTACGGTGCAGTACTTC. Protein sequence: CASSFEQGPSTVQYF.

This chain uses TRBV5-6 with TRBJ2-2; 7 positions agree with TRBD2. The CDR3 spans 17 residues. The junction had 14 bases not matched to a gene; V was cut back by 5 bases and J by 4 bases. CDR1 is SGHDT and CDR2 is YYEEEE in the germline V gene. CDR3 coding DNA: TGTGCCAGCAGTAATTGGAGGCGGGAGCGGGTCACCGGGGAGCTGTTTTTT. Protein sequence: CASSNWRRERVTGELFF.

In its sample, this clone was seen once. V and J are TRBV27 and TRBJ2-1, with D possibly being TRBD1 (6 bases). This CDR3 region has 15 residues. Germline V gene lookup returns CDR1 MNHEY and CDR2 SMNVEV (reference sequence). V lost 6 bases, J lost 7 bases, and 19 bases lay in between. Here the CDR3 reads CASRAGALIENEQFF. The DNA of the CDR3 is TGTGCCAGCAGGGCAGGGGCCCTAATTGAAAATGAGCAGTTCTTC.

The chain combines TRBV5-1 with TRBJ2-1, with 7 bases identical to TRBD2. The ends lost 1 base at V and 3 bases at J; junction bases unmatched: 7. This CDR3 has 16 residues. Germline CDR1 reads SGHRS; CDR2 reads YFSETQ. CDR3 residues: CASSLSAGAGYNEQFF. The DNA for the CDR3 is TGCGCCAGCAGCTTGTCGGCGGGAGCAGGCTACAATGAGCAGTTCTTC.

This clone was observed a single time. The gene calls are TRBV18 and TRBJ1-5; tentative D call: TRBD1 (5 bases). There are 14 residues in the CDR3. With 4 bases removed from V and 8 bases from J, the gap between germline ends came to 15 bases. Looked up from germline, CDR1 is KGHSH and CDR2 is LQKENI. CDR3 coding DNA: TGTGCCAGCTCACGAACGGGGCGGGGAGAGCCCCAGCATTTT. This gives the protein CASSRTGRGEPQHF.

The rearrangement uses TRBV29-1 and TRBJ1-2, with D perhaps matching TRBD1 (5 bases). Looked up from germline, CDR1 is SQVTM and CDR2 is ANQGSEA. The V end lost 7 bases, the J end lost 3 bases, and 15 bases lay between the germline ends. The CDR3 extends over 13 amino acids. CDR3 amino acids: CSAAGQGDYGYTF. The CDR3 DNA follows: TGCAGCGCCGCGGGGCAGGGTGACTATGGCTACACCTTC.

This clone came up once. The rearrangement joins TRBV6-5 to TRBJ1-4; D is unresolved. The CDR3 has 14 amino acids. V lost 8 bases and J 7 bases, leaving 17 bases between the germline ends. Per germline, CDR1 MNHEY and CDR2 SVGAGI. DNA for the CDR3: TGTGCCAGCGATGGTTCTATCCCTGGTGAAAAACTGTTTTTT. This gives the protein CASDGSIPGEKLFF.

The chain is built from TRBV6-8 and TRBJ2-1; the match to TRBD2 covers 10 bases. After removal of 1 base from V and 9 bases from J, the junction contained 15 bases not matched to a gene. The length of the CDR3 is 18 residues. Looked up from germline, CDR1 is MNHGY and CDR2 is SAAAGT. The CDR3 nucleotides read TGTGCCAGCAGTTACTTAGGGACTAGCGTGGCGGCGGTTTGTGAGCAGTTCTTC. It codes for CASSYLGTSVAAVCEQFF.

The chain carries TRBV19 and TRBJ2-3, with TRBD2 matching 11 bases. With 4 bases clipped from V and 5 bases from J, the junction kept 8 bases outside the gene matches. Germline V gene data show CDR1 as LNHDA and CDR2 as SQIVND (reference sequence). This CDR3 has 16 amino acids. CDR3 residues: CASSSTSGRSEDTQYF. CDR3 nucleotides: TGTGCCAGTAGTAGTACTAGCGGGAGATCAGAAGATACGCAGTATTTT. Combining the CDR3 with reference TRBV19 and TRBJ2-3 gives the whole variable domain DGGITQSPKYLFRKEGQNVTLSCEQNLNHDAMYWYRQDPGQGLRLIYYSQIVNDFQKGDIAEGYSVSREKKESFPLTVTSAQKNPTAFYLCASSSTSGRSEDTQYFGPGTRLTVL.

DNA of the CDR3: TGCGCCAGCAGCGGAATAGCGGGAGGGGTCTACGAGCAGTACTTC. Encoded protein: CASSGIAGGVYEQYF. The chain employs TRBV5-1 and TRBJ2-7, with 11 bases aligning to TRBD2. CDR1 and CDR2 from the germline V gene are SGHRS and YFSETQ. V lost 4 bases and J lost 3; bases outside the gene matches: 6. The CDR3 contains 15 residues.

This clone was detected once. This chain uses TRBV11-2 with TRBJ2-2; D unclear. The length of the CDR3 is 15 residues. V lost 1 base and J 5 bases, leaving 11 bases between the germline ends. The germline V gene has CDR1 SGHAT and CDR2 FQNNGV. The CDR3 bases are TGTGCCAGCAGCTTAGCCCCCATAGGGACCGGGGAGCTGTTTTTT. Protein: CASSLAPIGTGELFF.

The rearrangement joins TRBV5-4 to TRBJ2-3; 8 bases align to TRBD2. Germline V gene data show CDR1 as SGHNT and CDR2 as YYREEE (reference sequence). J lost 4 bases, V lost 4 bases, and 14 bases had no gene match. The CDR3 runs 17 residues. CDR3 DNA sequence: TGTGCCAGCAGCCCCTCCATTCGGGGGGGAGTTGCAGATACGCAGTATTTT. Its protein product is CASSPSIRGGVADTQYF.

This sequence joins TRBV11-2 and TRBJ2-5, with unresolved D. CDR3 length: 16 amino acids. V dropped 1 base and J dropped 2 bases, with 14 bases sitting between them. Germline V lookup: CDR1 SGHAT, CDR2 FQNNGV. The CDR3 protein is CASSLGVGLGQETQYF. The CDR3 nucleotides are TGTGCCAGCAGCTTAGGGGTAGGGCTGGGGCAAGAGACCCAGTACTTC.

The chain employs TRBV5-1 and TRBJ2-7; TRBD2 might be the D (6 bases). The germline V and J ends were trimmed by 4 bases and 7 bases, with 18 bases remaining between them. Germline V gene data show CDR1 as SGHRS and CDR2 as YFSETQ. The CDR3 covers 14 residues. The CDR3 here is CASSRGWNNKEQYF. As DNA, the CDR3 is TGCGCCAGCAGCCGGGGGTGGAATAATAAAGAGCAGTACTTC.